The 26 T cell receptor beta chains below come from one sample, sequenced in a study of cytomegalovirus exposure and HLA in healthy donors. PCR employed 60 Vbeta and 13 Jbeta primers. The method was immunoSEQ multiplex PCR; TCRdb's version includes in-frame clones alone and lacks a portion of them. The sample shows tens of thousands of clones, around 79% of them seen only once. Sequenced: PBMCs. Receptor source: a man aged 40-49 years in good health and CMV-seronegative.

CDR3 bases: TGTGCCAGCAGCTTAGCGGCGGGATCTAGCACAGATACGCAGTATTTT. Amino acid sequence: CASSLAAGSSTDTQYF. The V call is TRBV7-8, the J call TRBJ2-3; D is perhaps TRBD2 (6 bases). The germline CDR1 and CDR2 sequences are SGHVS and FQNEAQ. The CDR3 has 16 amino acids. V lost 0 bases to trimming and J lost 0 bases, with 10 bases between them.

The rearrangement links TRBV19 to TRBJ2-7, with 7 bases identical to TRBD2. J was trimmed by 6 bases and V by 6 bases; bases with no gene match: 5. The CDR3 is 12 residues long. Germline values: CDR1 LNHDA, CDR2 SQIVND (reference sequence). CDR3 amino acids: CASRAGAGEQYF. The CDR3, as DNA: TGTGCCAGTAGGGCGGGAGCTGGCGAGCAGTACTTC. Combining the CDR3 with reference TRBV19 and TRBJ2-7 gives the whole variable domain DGGITQSPKYLFRKEGQNVTLSCEQNLNHDAMYWYRQDPGQGLRLIYYSQIVNDFQKGDIAEGYSVSREKKESFPLTVTSAQKNPTAFYLCASRAGAGEQYFGPGTRLTVT.

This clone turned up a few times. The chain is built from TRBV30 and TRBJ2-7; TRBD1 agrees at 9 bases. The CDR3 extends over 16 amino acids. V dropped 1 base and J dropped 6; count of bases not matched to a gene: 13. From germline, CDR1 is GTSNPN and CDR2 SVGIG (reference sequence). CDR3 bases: TGTGCCTGGAGTGAACTTCTACCGGGACAGGGAGGCGAGCAGTACTTC. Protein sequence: CAWSELLPGQGGEQYF.

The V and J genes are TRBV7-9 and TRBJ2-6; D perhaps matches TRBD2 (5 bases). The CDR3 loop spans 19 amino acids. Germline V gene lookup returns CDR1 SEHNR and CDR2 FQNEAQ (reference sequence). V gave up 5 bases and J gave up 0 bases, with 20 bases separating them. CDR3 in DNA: TGTGCCAGCAGCAGCCTGACCGGGAAAACAAACTCTGGGGCCAACGTCCTGACTTTC. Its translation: CASSSLTGKTNSGANVLTF.

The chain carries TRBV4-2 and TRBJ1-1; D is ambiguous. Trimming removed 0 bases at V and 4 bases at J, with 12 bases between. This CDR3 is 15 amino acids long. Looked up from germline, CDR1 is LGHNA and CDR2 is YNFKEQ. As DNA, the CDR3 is TGTGCCAGCAGCCAAGATTTACCCGGAGGCACTGAAGCTTTCTTT. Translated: CASSQDLPGGTEAFF.

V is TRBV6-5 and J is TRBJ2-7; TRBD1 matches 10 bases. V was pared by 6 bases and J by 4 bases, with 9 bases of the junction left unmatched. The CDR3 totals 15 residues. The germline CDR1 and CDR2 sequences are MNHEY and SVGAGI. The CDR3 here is CASSGTGASSYEQYF. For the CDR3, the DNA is TGTGCCAGCAGCGGGACAGGGGCTTCGAGTTACGAGCAGTACTTC.

CDR3 nucleotides: TGTGCCAGCAAAGGACTAGCGGGGGACTACGAGCAGTACTTC. It encodes CASKGLAGDYEQYF. The rearrangement links TRBV2 to TRBJ2-7, with 13 bases matching TRBD2. V shed 7 bases, J shed 3 bases, and the junction held 3 bases outside the gene matches. CDR1 and CDR2 (germline): SNHLY, FYNNEI. There are 14 residues in the CDR3.

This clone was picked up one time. This CDR3 is CASSPTDRNLNTEAFF. DNA of the CDR3: TGTGCCAGCAGCCCCACGGACAGGAATCTGAACACTGAAGCTTTCTTT. V and J are TRBV7-6 and TRBJ1-1; 7 nucleotides agree with TRBD1. Germline CDR1 and CDR2: SGHVS and FNYEAQ. The CDR3 runs 16 residues. V was pared by 5 bases and J by 0 bases, with 9 bases of the junction left unmatched.

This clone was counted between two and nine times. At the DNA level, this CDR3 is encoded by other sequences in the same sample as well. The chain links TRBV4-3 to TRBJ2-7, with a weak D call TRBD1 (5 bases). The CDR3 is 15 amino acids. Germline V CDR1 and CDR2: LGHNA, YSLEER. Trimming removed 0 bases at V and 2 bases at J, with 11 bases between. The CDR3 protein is CASSQDPTEPYEQYF. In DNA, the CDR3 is TGCGCCAGCAGCCAAGATCCGACAGAGCCCTACGAGCAGTACTTC.

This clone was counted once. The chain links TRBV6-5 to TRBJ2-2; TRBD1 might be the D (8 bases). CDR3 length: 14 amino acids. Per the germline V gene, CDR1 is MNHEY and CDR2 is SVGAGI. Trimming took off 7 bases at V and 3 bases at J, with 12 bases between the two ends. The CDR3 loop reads CASTQGGDTGELFF. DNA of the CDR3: TGTGCCAGCACACAGGGGGGGGACACCGGGGAGCTGTTTTTT.

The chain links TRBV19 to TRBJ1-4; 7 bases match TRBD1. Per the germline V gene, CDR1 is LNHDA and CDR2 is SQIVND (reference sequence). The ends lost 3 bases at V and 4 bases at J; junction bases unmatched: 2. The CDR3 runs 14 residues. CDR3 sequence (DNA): TGTGCCAGTAGTATCCAGGGGGTTAATGAAAAACTGTTTTTT. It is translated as CASSIQGVNEKLFF.

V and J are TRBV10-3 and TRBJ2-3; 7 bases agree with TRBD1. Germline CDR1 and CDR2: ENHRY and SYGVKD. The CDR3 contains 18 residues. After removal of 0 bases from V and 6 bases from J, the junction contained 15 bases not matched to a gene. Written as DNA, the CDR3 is TGTGCCATCAGTGAGTCGGACAGGCAGCAGAAGTTGGGCGATACGCAGTATTTT. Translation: CAISESDRQQKLGDTQYF.

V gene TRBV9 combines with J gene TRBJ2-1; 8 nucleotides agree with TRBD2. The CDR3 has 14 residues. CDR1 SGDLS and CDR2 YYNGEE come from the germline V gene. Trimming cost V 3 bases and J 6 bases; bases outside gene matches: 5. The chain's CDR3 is CASSATGTSNEQFF. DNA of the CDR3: TGTGCCAGCAGCGCCACCGGGACTAGCAATGAGCAGTTCTTC.

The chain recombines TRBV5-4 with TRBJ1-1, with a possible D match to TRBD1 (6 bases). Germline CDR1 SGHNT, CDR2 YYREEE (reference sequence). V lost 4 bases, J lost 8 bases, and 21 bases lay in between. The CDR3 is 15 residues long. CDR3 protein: CASSPGGLTGLEAFF. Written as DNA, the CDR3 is TGTGCCAGCAGCCCTGGGGGCCTAACAGGGCTGGAAGCTTTCTTT.

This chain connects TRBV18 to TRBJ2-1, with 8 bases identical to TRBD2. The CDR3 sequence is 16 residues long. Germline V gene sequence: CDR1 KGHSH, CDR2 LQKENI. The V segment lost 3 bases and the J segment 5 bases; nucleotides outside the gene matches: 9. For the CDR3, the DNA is TGTGCCAGCTCACCGGGTCAGCGGGAGTGGGACAATGAGCAGTTCTTC. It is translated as CASSPGQREWDNEQFF.

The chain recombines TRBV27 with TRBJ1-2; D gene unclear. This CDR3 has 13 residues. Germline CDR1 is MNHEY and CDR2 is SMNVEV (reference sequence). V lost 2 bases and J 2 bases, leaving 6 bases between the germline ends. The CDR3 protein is CASSLAGNYGYTF. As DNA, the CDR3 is TGTGCCAGCAGTTTAGCAGGAAACTATGGCTACACCTTC.

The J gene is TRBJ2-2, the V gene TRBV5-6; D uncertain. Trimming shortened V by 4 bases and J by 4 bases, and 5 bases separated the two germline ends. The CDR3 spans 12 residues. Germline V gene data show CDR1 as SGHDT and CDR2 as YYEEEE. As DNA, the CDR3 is TGTGCCAGCAGCGTACTCACCGGGGAGCTGTTTTTT. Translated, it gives CASSVLTGELFF.

The CDR3: CASSLGGGTGANVLTF. The DNA of the CDR3 is TGTGCCAGCAGCTTAGGGGGGGGGACTGGGGCCAACGTCCTGACTTTC. The rearrangement uses TRBV7-2 and TRBJ2-6; 7 bases align to TRBD2. The germline CDR1 and CDR2 sequences are SGHTA and FQGNSA. The V segment lost 1 base and the J segment 2 bases; nucleotides outside the gene matches: 2. The CDR3 is 16 amino acids.

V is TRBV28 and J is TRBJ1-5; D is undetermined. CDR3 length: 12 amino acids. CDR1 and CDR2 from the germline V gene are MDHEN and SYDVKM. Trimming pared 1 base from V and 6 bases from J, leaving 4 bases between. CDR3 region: CASSLLAQPQHF. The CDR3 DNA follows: TGTGCCAGCAGTTTATTGGCTCAGCCCCAGCATTTT.

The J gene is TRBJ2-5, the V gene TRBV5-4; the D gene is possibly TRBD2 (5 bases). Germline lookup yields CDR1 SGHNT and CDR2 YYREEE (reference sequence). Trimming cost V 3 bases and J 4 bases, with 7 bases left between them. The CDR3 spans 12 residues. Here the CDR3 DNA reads TGTGCCAGCAGCTCTAGCTCAGAGACCCAGTACTTC. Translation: CASSSSSETQYF.

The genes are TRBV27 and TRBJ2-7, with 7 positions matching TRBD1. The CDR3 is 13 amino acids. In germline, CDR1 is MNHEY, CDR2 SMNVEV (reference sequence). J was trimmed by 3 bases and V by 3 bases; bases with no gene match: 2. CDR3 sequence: CASSFNRGYEQYF. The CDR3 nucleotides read TGTGCCAGCAGTTTTAACAGGGGCTACGAGCAGTACTTC.

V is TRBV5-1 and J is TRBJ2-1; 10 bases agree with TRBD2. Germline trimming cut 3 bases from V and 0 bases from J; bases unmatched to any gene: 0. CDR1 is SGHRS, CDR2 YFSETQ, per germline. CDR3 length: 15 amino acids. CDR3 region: CASSSSGSSYNEQFF. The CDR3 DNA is TGCGCCAGCAGCTCTAGCGGGAGCTCCTACAATGAGCAGTTCTTC.

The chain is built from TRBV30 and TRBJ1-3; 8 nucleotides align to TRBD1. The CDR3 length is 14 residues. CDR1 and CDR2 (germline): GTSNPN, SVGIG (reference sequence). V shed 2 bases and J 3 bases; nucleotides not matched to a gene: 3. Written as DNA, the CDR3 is TGTGCCTGGAGTCCCGGGACAGGTGGAAACACCATATATTTT. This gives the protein CAWSPGTGGNTIYF. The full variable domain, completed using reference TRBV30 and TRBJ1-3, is SQTIHQWPATLVQPVGSPLSLECTVEGTSNPNLYWYRQAAGRGLQLLFYSVGIGQISSEVPQNLSASRPQDRQFILSSKKLLLSDSGFYLCAWSPGTGGNTIYFGEGSWLTVV.

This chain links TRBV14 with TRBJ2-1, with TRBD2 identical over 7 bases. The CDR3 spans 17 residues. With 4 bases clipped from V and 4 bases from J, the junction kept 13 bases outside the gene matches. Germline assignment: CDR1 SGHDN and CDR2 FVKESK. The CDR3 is CASSRSAGVSFYNEQFF. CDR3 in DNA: TGTGCCAGCAGCCGTTCGGCGGGAGTTTCCTTTTACAATGAGCAGTTCTTC. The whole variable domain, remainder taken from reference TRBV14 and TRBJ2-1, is EAGVTQFPSHSVIEKGQTVTLRCDPISGHDNLYWYRRVMGKEIKFLLHFVKESKQDESGMPNNRFLAERTGGTYSTLKVQPAELEDSGVYFCASSRSAGVSFYNEQFFGPGTRLTVL.

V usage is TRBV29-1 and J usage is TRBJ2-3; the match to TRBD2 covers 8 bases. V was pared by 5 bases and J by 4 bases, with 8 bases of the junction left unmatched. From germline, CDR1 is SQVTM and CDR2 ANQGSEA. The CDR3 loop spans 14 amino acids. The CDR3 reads CSVRSGTRADTQYF. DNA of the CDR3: TGCAGCGTTCGGTCCGGGACTAGAGCAGATACGCAGTATTTT.

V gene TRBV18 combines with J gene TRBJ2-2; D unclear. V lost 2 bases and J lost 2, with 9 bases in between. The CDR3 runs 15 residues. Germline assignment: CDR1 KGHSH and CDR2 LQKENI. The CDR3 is CASSPVGRNTGELFF. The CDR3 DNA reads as TGTGCCAGCTCACCAGTTGGCAGAAACACCGGGGAGCTGTTTTTT. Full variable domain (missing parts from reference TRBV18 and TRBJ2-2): NAGVMQNPRHLVRRRGQEARLRCSPMKGHSHVYWYRQLPEEGLKFMVYLQKENIIDESGMPKERFSAEFPKEGPSILRIQQVVRGDSAAYFCASSPVGRNTGELFFGEGSRLTVL.